These 11 T cell receptor beta chains share one sample of origin, sequenced in a study of blood T cell repertoires in COVID-19. Sequenced by immunoSEQ multiplex PCR; TCRdb stores in-frame clones only, minus some. The table records about 300,000 clones, 65% to 90% of them present only once. Sequencing was done on a sample of PBMCs or T cells enriched from blood (not recorded which). The receptors come from a man aged 25-40 years who had recovered from COVID-19.

The chain recombines TRBV19 with TRBJ1-2; no clear D gene. In germline, CDR1 is LNHDA, CDR2 SQIVND (reference sequence). Deletions cut 7 bases from V and 3 bases from J, with 12 bases between. There are 13 residues in the CDR3. The CDR3 region is CASTPRGDYGYTF. CDR3 sequence (DNA): TGTGCCAGTACCCCACGGGGAGACTATGGCTACACCTTC.

The chain couples TRBV11-3 to TRBJ2-3; 8 bases map to TRBD2. This CDR3 is 13 amino acids long. The J segment lost 6 bases and the V segment lost 2 bases, leaving 1 base of the junction unmatched. Germline V gene lookup returns CDR1 SGHNT and CDR2 YENEEA. CDR3 coding DNA: TGTGCCAGCAGCTTATCGGGGGGGGATACGCAGTATTTT. It translates to CASSLSGGDTQYF.

This rearrangement joins TRBV11-2 to TRBJ2-1; D possibly corresponds to TRBD2 (6 bases). Deletions cut 9 bases from V and 2 bases from J, with 17 bases between. Germline V lookup: CDR1 SGHAT, CDR2 FQNNGV. This CDR3 spans 15 amino acids. CDR3 in amino acids: CASSRRAGTYNEQFF. The CDR3 nucleotides are TGTGCCAGTTCACGGAGAGCGGGTACCTACAATGAGCAGTTCTTC. The entire variable domain, with the rest obtained from reference TRBV11-2 and TRBJ2-1, is as follows: EAGVAQSPRYKIIEKRQSVAFWCNPISGHATLYWYQQILGQGPKLLIQFQNNGVVDDSQLPKDRFSAERLKGVDSTLKIQPAKLEDSAVYLCASSRRAGTYNEQFFGPGTRLTVL.

V gene TRBV28 combines with J gene TRBJ2-5; 11 bases are a match to TRBD1. Germline values: CDR1 MDHEN, CDR2 SYDVKM. The CDR3 is 15 amino acids. The V gene end was trimmed by 5 bases and the J gene end by 6 bases; junction bases not matched to a gene: 8. CDR3 region: CASSPGQGDLKTQYF. CDR3 in DNA: TGTGCCAGCAGTCCGGGACAGGGGGATTTAAAGACCCAGTACTTC.

The CDR3 here is CASTNSGRRHETQYF. CDR3 sequence (DNA): TGTGCCAGCACCAATAGCGGGAGGAGGCACGAGACCCAGTACTTC. This chain joins TRBV2 and TRBJ2-5, with TRBD2 matching over 10 bases. Germline V gene data show CDR1 as SNHLY and CDR2 as FYNNEI. The CDR3 length is 15 residues. The V segment lost 7 bases and the J segment 5 bases; nucleotides outside the gene matches: 10.

This sequence joins TRBV2 and TRBJ2-7, with D possibly matching TRBD2 (6 bases). The CDR3 is 15 amino acids. In germline, CDR1 is SNHLY, CDR2 FYNNEI. Trimming took off 8 bases at V and 2 bases at J, with 19 bases between the two ends. In DNA form, the CDR3 reads TGTGCCAGCGTCCGGGAGCTATCATCCGCCTACGAGCAGTACTTC. Its protein product is CASVRELSSAYEQYF. Filled out from reference TRBV2 and TRBJ2-7, the complete variable domain reads EPEVTQTPSHQVTQMGQEVILRCVPISNHLYFYWYRQILGQKVEFLVSFYNNEISEKSEIFDDQFSVERPDGSNFTLKIRSTKLEDSAMYFCASVRELSSAYEQYFGPGTRLTVT.

In DNA, the CDR3 is TGTGCCAGCAGTTCCCTAGCGGGAGATACGCAGTATTTT. It translates to CASSSLAGDTQYF. V usage is TRBV27 and J usage is TRBJ2-3; 8 bases align to TRBD2. Germline V gene data show CDR1 as MNHEY and CDR2 as SMNVEV (reference sequence). This CDR3 contains 13 residues. With V trimmed by 4 bases and J by 5 bases, 2 bases remained unmatched.

This CDR3 reads CATSDGTGPTEAFF. CDR3 bases: TGTGCCACCAGTGATGGGACAGGGCCCACTGAAGCTTTCTTT. This chain joins TRBV24-1 and TRBJ1-1; 9 positions match TRBD1. CDR1 and CDR2 (germline): KGHDR, SFDVKD. The CDR3 length is 14 residues. J lost 4 bases, V lost 3 bases, and 2 bases had no gene match.

The V gene is TRBV19, the J gene TRBJ1-1; D gene unclear. The CDR3 covers 14 residues. In germline, CDR1 is LNHDA, CDR2 SQIVND (reference sequence). V lost 4 bases and J 6 bases, leaving 15 bases between the germline ends. This CDR3 is CASSTTYSPPEAFF. CDR3 nucleotide sequence: TGTGCCAGTAGTACGACATACTCCCCCCCTGAAGCTTTCTTT.

The chain is built from TRBV28 and TRBJ1-4, with 7 bases that match TRBD1. Germline trimming cut 7 bases from V and 2 bases from J; bases unmatched to any gene: 4. There are 14 residues in the CDR3. CDR1 and CDR2 from the germline V gene are MDHEN and SYDVKM. The CDR3 DNA sequence: TGTGCCAGCACGCCGACAGGGACTAATGAAAAACTGTTTTTT. Translation: CASTPTGTNEKLFF. Full variable domain (rest looked up from reference TRBV28 and TRBJ1-4): DVKVTQSSRYLVKRTGEKVFLECVQDMDHENMFWYRQDPGLGLRLIYFSYDVKMKEKGDIPEGYSVSREKKERFSLILESASTNQTSMYLCASTPTGTNEKLFFGSGTQLSVL.

The chain links TRBV7-2 to TRBJ2-5; 9 nucleotides line up with TRBD2. CDR1 SGHTA and CDR2 FQGNSA come from the germline V gene. The CDR3 contains 15 residues. Germline trimming cut 2 bases from V and 2 bases from J; bases unmatched to any gene: 3. The CDR3: CASSLMTSGQETQYF. In DNA form, the CDR3 reads TGTGCCAGCAGCTTAATGACTAGCGGACAAGAGACCCAGTACTTC. Variable domain in full (rest from reference TRBV7-2 and TRBJ2-5): GAGVSQSPSNKVTEKGKDVELRCDPISGHTALYWYRQSLGQGLEFLIYFQGNSAPDKSGLPSDRFSAERTGGSVSTLTIQRTQQEDSAVYLCASSLMTSGQETQYFGPGTRLLVL.